A single sample is the source of the 28 T cell receptor beta chains below, sequenced in a study of T cell changes during pregnancy in multiple sclerosis. Generated by immunoSEQ multiplex PCR, the TCRdb table keeps only in-frame clones and is missing some. Of roughly 51,000 clones listed, about 92% were seen once; the top ten hold 0.15% to 0.2%. Source: CD4+ T cells from peripheral blood mononuclear cells, taken after pregnancy. These receptors were obtained from a female donor in good health, enrolled as a control in a pregnancy study.

The chain combines TRBV7-8 with TRBJ1-2, with no clear D. This CDR3 spans 17 amino acids. The germline V gene encodes CDR1 SGHVS and CDR2 FQNEAQ. The V end was cut by 7 bases, the J end by 0 bases, with 21 bases between. The CDR3 here is CASTKGGNSFPNYGYTF. Here the CDR3 DNA reads TGTGCCAGCACCAAAGGAGGAAACAGCTTTCCTAACTATGGCTACACCTTC. Full variable domain (remainder filled in from reference TRBV7-8 and TRBJ1-2): GAGVSQSPRYKVAKRGQDVALRCDPISGHVSLFWYQQALGQGPEFLTYFQNEAQLDKSGLPSDRFFAERPEGSVSTLKIQRTQQEDSAVYLCASTKGGNSFPNYGYTFGSGTRLTVV.

The chain has TRBV7-2 and TRBJ1-1; D unclear. The CDR3 consists of 15 residues. V was clipped by 2 bases and J by 0 bases, with 10 bases between them. Germline CDR1 and CDR2: SGHTA and FQGNSA. CDR3 amino acids: CASSLNGVMNTEAFF. CDR3 bases: TGTGCCAGCAGCTTAAACGGGGTCATGAACACTGAAGCTTTCTTT.

The chain recombines TRBV19 with TRBJ2-3, with TRBD1 matching over 7 bases. The CDR3 consists of 16 residues. Trimming at V came to 1 base and at J to 5 bases, leaving 9 bases not matched to a gene. The V gene's germline CDR1 is LNHDA and CDR2 SQIVND (reference sequence). In nucleotides, the CDR3 is TGTGCCAGTAGTATAGGTTCTGGCAGGGGGATAGATACGCAGTATTTT. The encoded protein is CASSIGSGRGIDTQYF.

V is TRBV7-6 and J is TRBJ1-1; D unresolved. The CDR3 has 14 residues. Germline CDR1 and CDR2: SGHVS and FNYEAQ. Trimming took off 3 bases at V and 0 bases at J, with 8 bases between the two ends. CDR3 protein: CASSLGGMNTEAFF. The DNA of the CDR3 is TGTGCCAGCAGCTTGGGAGGCATGAACACTGAAGCTTTCTTT.

The rearrangement links TRBV9 to TRBJ2-1, with 9 bases that match TRBD1. The CDR3 runs to 15 residues. From germline, CDR1 is SGDLS and CDR2 YYNGEE. Trimming took 0 bases from V and 7 from J; bases not matched to a gene: 5. The CDR3 is CASSVAGTGRNEQFF. For the CDR3, the DNA is TGTGCCAGCAGCGTAGCGGGGACAGGGAGGAATGAGCAGTTCTTC.

The chain joins TRBV11-2 to TRBJ1-6, with unresolved D. CDR1 is SGHAT and CDR2 is FQNNGV in the germline V gene. Trimming took off 4 bases at V and 10 bases at J, with 20 bases between the two ends. The CDR3 runs to 16 residues. CDR3 in amino acids: CASSSLGRTLGSPLHF. As DNA, the CDR3 is TGTGCCAGCAGCTCGCTAGGGAGGACGCTTGGGTCACCCCTCCACTTT.

The chain recombines TRBV28 with TRBJ1-5; D is perhaps TRBD1 (6 bases). Germline V gene lookup returns CDR1 MDHEN and CDR2 SYDVKM. With 8 bases removed from V and 0 bases from J, the gap between germline ends came to 8 bases. The CDR3 totals 13 residues. The CDR3: CASRTASNQPQHF. The CDR3, as DNA: TGTGCCAGCCGGACAGCTAGCAATCAGCCCCAGCATTTT.

This CDR3 reads CATQNPNQPQHF. CDR3 in DNA: TGTGCCACCCAGAATCCAAATCAGCCCCAGCATTTT. The chain combines TRBV28 with TRBJ1-5; D uncertain. This CDR3 contains 12 residues. Germline V gives CDR1 MDHEN, CDR2 SYDVKM. Trimming stripped 10 bases from V and 4 bases from J, with 11 bases between.

The rearrangement uses TRBV6-4 and TRBJ1-6, with no clear D. V lost 6 bases and J lost 8, with 17 bases in between. The CDR3 sequence is 15 residues long. In germline, CDR1 is MRHNA, CDR2 SNTAGT. The DNA of the CDR3 is TGTGCCAGCAGCCCTTCACCGGTACCTGATTCACCCCTCCACTTT. This gives the protein CASSPSPVPDSPLHF.

This chain joins TRBV7-9 and TRBJ1-2; 8 bases are shared with TRBD1. In germline, CDR1 is SEHNR, CDR2 FQNEAQ (reference sequence). This CDR3 has 15 amino acids. V lost 1 base, J lost 8 bases, and 9 bases stayed unmatched. CDR3 in amino acids: CASSLVHGQGWGYTF. The CDR3 DNA is TGTGCCAGCAGCTTAGTACACGGACAGGGCTGGGGCTACACCTTC.

The chain uses TRBV4-3 and TRBJ1-1, with 9 bases matching TRBD1. This CDR3 has 15 residues. Per the germline V gene, CDR1 is LGHNA and CDR2 is YSLEER. Trimming at V came to 4 bases and at J to 4 bases, leaving 7 bases not matched to a gene. The CDR3 here is CASSRTQGAGTEAFF. In DNA form, the CDR3 reads TGCGCCAGCAGCCGCACACAGGGGGCAGGCACTGAAGCTTTCTTT.

The chain recombines TRBV7-9 with TRBJ1-2; D ambiguous. Per the germline V gene, CDR1 is SEHNR and CDR2 is FQNEAQ (reference sequence). Trimming removed 1 base from V and 0 bases from J, with 9 bases in between. This CDR3 comprises 15 residues. The CDR3 nucleotides are TGTGCCAGCAGCTTAGGTTCGGTATCTAACTATGGCTACACCTTC. Encoded protein: CASSLGSVSNYGYTF.

The chain has TRBV19 and TRBJ1-5; D is unclear. In germline, CDR1 is LNHDA, CDR2 SQIVND (reference sequence). This CDR3 has 15 amino acids. Trimming removed 1 base from V and 2 bases from J, with 9 bases in between. CDR3: CASSIGGVGNQPQHF. CDR3 DNA: TGTGCCAGTAGTATAGGCGGGGTAGGCAATCAGCCCCAGCATTTT.

The count of this clone is one. The chain links TRBV5-4 to TRBJ1-6; 8 bases line up with TRBD1. J lost 4 bases, V lost 2 bases, and 2 bases had no gene match. Germline assignment: CDR1 SGHNT and CDR2 YYREEE (reference sequence). This CDR3 is 15 amino acids long. This CDR3 reads CASSFGTGYNSPLHF. CDR3 nucleotides: TGTGCCAGCAGCTTCGGGACAGGATATAATTCACCCCTCCACTTT.

The gene calls are TRBV6-5 and TRBJ2-5, with 11 bases identical to TRBD2. The length of the CDR3 is 15 residues. Germline assignment: CDR1 MNHEY and CDR2 SVGAGI. The V segment lost 5 bases and the J segment 6 bases; nucleotides outside the gene matches: 8. In nucleotides, the CDR3 is TGTGCCAGCAGTCTTACTAGCGGGGGCCCCCAGACCCAGTACTTC. It specifies CASSLTSGGPQTQYF.

The chain joins TRBV7-2 to TRBJ1-4; tentatively, D is TRBD1 (6 bases). This CDR3 has 14 amino acids. Germline assignment: CDR1 SGHTA and CDR2 FQGNSA. The V and J ends lost 5 bases and 7 bases respectively, with 14 bases between them. CDR3 DNA: TGTGCCAGCAGCAAACAGGGCGGGGGTGAAAAACTGTTTTTT. Its protein product is CASSKQGGGEKLFF.

The chain employs TRBV6-5 and TRBJ1-2; possible D gene TRBD1, 5 bases. The CDR3 loop spans 15 amino acids. V was pared by 4 bases and J by 7 bases, with 19 bases between. The germline V gene encodes CDR1 MNHEY and CDR2 SVGAGI. The CDR3 here is CASSFSFTGGVGYTF. The CDR3 bases are TGTGCCAGCAGTTTTTCTTTTACGGGAGGGGTTGGCTACACCTTC.

The chain recombines TRBV7-6 with TRBJ2-5; D perhaps matches TRBD1 (6 bases). V was pared by 5 bases and J by 2 bases, with 15 bases between. Germline CDR1 and CDR2: SGHVS and FNYEAQ. The CDR3 totals 15 residues. In nucleotides, the CDR3 is TGTGCCAGCAGCGGGGGCAGGGATGTACAAGAGACCCAGTACTTC. Translation: CASSGGRDVQETQYF.

The chain links TRBV28 to TRBJ1-1; D possibly corresponds to TRBD1 (5 bases). V was trimmed by 7 bases and J by 6 bases, leaving 6 bases between them. The CDR3 consists of 10 residues. The germline CDR1 and CDR2 sequences are MDHEN and SYDVKM. In DNA, the CDR3 is TGTGCCAGCACGGGGGCTGAAGCTTTCTTT. It specifies CASTGAEAFF.

The rearrangement joins TRBV19 to TRBJ1-5, with D possibly TRBD1 on 6 matching bases. The ends were cut back, 6 bases at V and 7 bases at J, with 16 bases in the middle. The CDR3 loop spans 14 amino acids. CDR1 and CDR2 from the germline V gene are LNHDA and SQIVND (reference sequence). The CDR3 loop is CASSLRGPMQPQHF. The CDR3 DNA reads as TGTGCCAGTAGCCTCAGGGGACCTATGCAGCCCCAGCATTTT.

The rearrangement links TRBV7-3 to TRBJ1-1; D may be TRBD1 (6 bases). Germline V CDR1 and CDR2: SGHTA, FQGTGA. This CDR3 contains 16 residues. Deletions cut 0 bases from V and 0 bases from J, with 11 bases between. For the CDR3, the DNA is TGTGCCAGCAGCTTAACGGCGACAGGCCTGAACACTGAAGCTTTCTTT. This gives the protein CASSLTATGLNTEAFF. Full variable domain (remainder filled in from reference TRBV7-3 and TRBJ1-1): GAGVSQTPSNKVTEKGKYVELRCDPISGHTALYWYRQSLGQGPEFLIYFQGTGAADDSGLPNDRFFAVRPEGSVSTLKIQRTERGDSAVYLCASSLTATGLNTEAFFGQGTRLTVV.

This rearrangement joins TRBV2 to TRBJ2-5; possibly TRBD1 for D (5 bases). The germline gives CDR1 SNHLY, CDR2 FYNNEI. CDR3 length: 13 residues. Deletions cut 5 bases from V and 0 bases from J, with 7 bases between. CDR3 loop: CASSRQNQETQYF. The DNA of the CDR3 is TGTGCCAGCAGTAGACAGAACCAAGAGACCCAGTACTTC.

The rearrangement uses TRBV30 and TRBJ1-6; the match to TRBD1 covers 10 bases. The ends lost 3 bases at V and 10 bases at J; junction bases unmatched: 6. CDR3 length: 14 amino acids. Germline V CDR1 and CDR2: GTSNPN, SVGIG (reference sequence). CDR3 coding DNA: TGTGCCTGGAGCCTTGGACAGGGGGACTCACCCCTCCACTTT. This translates into CAWSLGQGDSPLHF.

The J gene is TRBJ2-7, the V gene TRBV10-3, with 10 bases that match TRBD2. Trimming cost V 6 bases and J 5 bases; bases outside gene matches: 10. The CDR3 is 15 residues long. Germline V CDR1 and CDR2: ENHRY, SYGVKD. The CDR3 DNA follows: TGTGCCATCAGCCCTTTGGGGCTAGCGGGGGACGAGCAGTACTTC. Amino acids: CAISPLGLAGDEQYF.

This clone appeared a single time. This chain connects TRBV4-3 to TRBJ2-5, with 7 bases matching TRBD1. J was trimmed by 6 bases and V by 0 bases; bases with no gene match: 16. CDR1 LGHNA and CDR2 YSLEER come from the germline V gene. The CDR3 is 18 residues long. DNA for the CDR3: TGCGCCAGCAGCCAAGATCACGGGGCAGGGGGATCCTCGAAGACCCAGTACTTC. Protein: CASSQDHGAGGSSKTQYF.

The CDR3 DNA reads TGTGCCAGCTCACCTTACCGGGGGATACAAGAGAACGAGCAGTACTTC. Translation gives CASSPYRGIQENEQYF. This chain connects TRBV18 to TRBJ2-7; D is perhaps TRBD2 (6 bases). V was trimmed by 3 bases and J by 5 bases, leaving 20 bases between them. Germline V gene data show CDR1 as KGHSH and CDR2 as LQKENI. There are 16 residues in the CDR3.

This chain joins TRBV4-2 and TRBJ1-2, with 8 bases identical to TRBD1. The CDR3 is made up of 14 amino acids. J lost 8 bases, V lost 3 bases, and 8 bases had no gene match. Germline CDR1 reads LGHNA; CDR2 reads YNFKEQ. CDR3 protein: CASSHDRGSRGYTF. The CDR3 DNA reads TGTGCCAGCAGCCATGACAGGGGCTCAAGGGGCTACACCTTC.

CDR3 sequence (DNA): TGTGCCAGCAGCTTTGGGAGCCGGATTTATGGCTACACCTTC. It codes for CASSFGSRIYGYTF. The chain is built from TRBV7-9 and TRBJ1-2, with no clear D. CDR3 size: 14 residues. Per the germline V gene, CDR1 is SEHNR and CDR2 is FQNEAQ (reference sequence). The V gene lost 3 bases and the J gene lost 5 bases, with 13 bases spanning the gap. Variable domain in full (rest from reference TRBV7-9 and TRBJ1-2): DTGVSQNPRHKITKRGQNVTFRCDPISEHNRLYWYRQTLGQGPEFLTYFQNEAQLEKSRLLSDRFSAERPKGSFSTLEIQRTEQGDSAMYLCASSFGSRIYGYTFGSGTRLTVV.